The 27 T cell receptor beta chains given below trace back to one sample, sequenced in a study of blood T cell repertoires in COVID-19. Only in-frame clones appear in the TCRdb table, and some are missing; sequencing was by immunoSEQ multiplex PCR. This table holds roughly 100,000 clones, 80% to 85% found once. The sample taken for sequencing was peripheral blood. These receptors were obtained from a woman of 80 years or more with acute or convalescent COVID-19.

This clone was seen only once. V and J are TRBV5-1 and TRBJ1-4; D is possibly TRBD1 (5 bases). Looked up from germline, CDR1 is SGHRS and CDR2 is YFSETQ. The CDR3 runs 14 residues. Trimming took off 5 bases at V and 7 bases at J, with 15 bases between the two ends. The CDR3 region is CASSSGGFGEKLFF. CDR3 DNA sequence: TGCGCCAGCAGTTCCGGGGGGTTTGGTGAAAAACTGTTTTTT.

This clone showed up just a few times. V is TRBV5-5 and J is TRBJ2-7; TRBD2 matches at 7 bases. V trimming: 0 bases; J trimming: 1 base; junction bases outside the gene matches: 4. CDR1 is SGHKS, CDR2 YYEKEE, per germline (reference sequence). The CDR3 sequence is 15 residues long. Here the CDR3 DNA reads TGTGCCAGCAGCTTGGCGGGGGGAGTTTCCTACGAGCAGTACTTC. Translated, it gives CASSLAGGVSYEQYF.

The chain joins TRBV12-3 or TRBV12-4 to TRBJ2-1; 8 bases agree with TRBD1. This CDR3 comprises 11 residues. V gave up 7 bases and J gave up 12 bases; unmatched junction bases: 5. The CDR3 DNA follows: TGTGCCAGCACCCCTGACAGGGGGCAGTTCTTC. Translating gives CASTPDRGQFF.

The rearrangement links TRBV28 to TRBJ2-1; maybe TRBD2 (6 bases). Trimming removed 3 bases at V and 4 bases at J, with 13 bases between. Germline loops: CDR1 MDHEN, CDR2 SYDVKM. CDR3 size: 15 residues. The CDR3 nucleotides are TGTGCCAGCAGTTTGGGGCAGGGAGGATACAATGAGCAGTTCTTC. This codes for CASSLGQGGYNEQFF.

The CDR3 is CATSRAGTGRTGELFF. DNA of the CDR3: TGTGCCACCAGCAGAGCTGGGACAGGGCGGACCGGGGAGCTGTTTTTT. This chain connects TRBV15 to TRBJ2-2; 9 bases match TRBD1. CDR1 is LNHNV and CDR2 is YYDKDF in the germline V gene (reference sequence). The CDR3 is 16 amino acids. V shed 1 base and J 5 bases; nucleotides not matched to a gene: 5.

The CDR3 protein is CASSLKQQLTDTQYF. CDR3 in DNA: TGTGCCAGCAGCTTGAAGCAACAGCTCACAGATACGCAGTATTTT. V is TRBV5-4 and J is TRBJ2-3; no reliable D call. Trimming shortened V by 1 base and J by 2 bases, and 11 bases separated the two germline ends. The germline V gene has CDR1 SGHNT and CDR2 YYREEE (reference sequence). The CDR3 has 15 residues.

This chain links TRBV29-1 with TRBJ2-2, with D perhaps matching TRBD1 (6 bases). The V gene's germline CDR1 is SQVTM and CDR2 ANQGSEA. Trimming pared 6 bases from V and 0 bases from J, leaving 14 bases between. This CDR3 has 15 amino acids. CDR3 loop: CSVNLGTSNTGELFF. As DNA, the CDR3 is TGCAGCGTCAATCTTGGGACATCGAACACCGGGGAGCTGTTTTTT.

The J gene is TRBJ1-2, the V gene TRBV28; D is uncertain. The CDR3 extends over 14 amino acids. V was clipped by 6 bases and J by 4 bases, with 15 bases between them. Germline CDR1 MDHEN, CDR2 SYDVKM. As DNA, the CDR3 is TGTGCCAGCAGATTAATTGACGGAGTCTATGGCTACACCTTC. It codes for CASRLIDGVYGYTF.

CDR3 in amino acids: CASSFAGNYEQYF. Written as DNA, the CDR3 is TGTGCCAGCAGCTTTGCGGGAAATTACGAGCAGTACTTC. V usage is TRBV7-9 and J usage is TRBJ2-7, with a weak D call TRBD2 (6 bases). There are 13 residues in the CDR3. Germline V gives CDR1 SEHNR, CDR2 FQNEAQ (reference sequence). The germline V and J ends were trimmed by 3 bases and 4 bases, with 10 bases remaining between them.

The chain is built from TRBV5-1 and TRBJ2-5; 8 bases are a match to TRBD2. Per the germline V gene, CDR1 is SGHRS and CDR2 is YFSETQ. CDR3 length: 16 amino acids. With V trimmed by 1 base and J by 3 bases, 8 bases remained unmatched. CDR3 DNA: TGCGCCAGCAGCTTGTCGAAGGGAGCGGGGGAAGAGACCCAGTACTTC. It yields the protein CASSLSKGAGEETQYF. Filled out from reference TRBV5-1 and TRBJ2-5, the complete variable domain reads KAGVTQTPRYLIKTRGQQVTLSCSPISGHRSVSWYQQTPGQGLQFLFEYFSETQRNKGNFPGRFSGRQFSNSRSEMNVSTLELGDSALYLCASSLSKGAGEETQYFGPGTRLLVL.

This clone is a singleton in its sample. The rearrangement uses TRBV6-2 or TRBV6-3 and TRBJ1-5; 11 bases agree with TRBD1. Unmatched junction bases numbered 6, after V lost 2 bases and J lost 6 bases. CDR1 is MNHEY and CDR2 is SVGEGT in the germline V gene. The CDR3 is 16 amino acids. For the CDR3, the DNA is TGTGCCAGCAGTTACGCGGACAGGGGGCTGAGTCAGCCCCAGCATTTT. It is translated as CASSYADRGLSQPQHF.

The J gene is TRBJ2-2, the V gene TRBV4-1; D may be TRBD1 (5 bases). Trimming cost V 4 bases and J 0 bases, with 15 bases left between them. This CDR3 spans 17 amino acids. Germline loops: CDR1 MGHRA, CDR2 YSYEKL. Written as DNA, the CDR3 is TGCGCCAGCAGCCTGCGCTCGGGCAGGGCGAACACCGGGGAGCTGTTTTTT. It encodes CASSLRSGRANTGELFF.

V is TRBV7-8 and J is TRBJ2-5, with D hard to call. Per the germline V gene, CDR1 is SGHVS and CDR2 is FQNEAQ. With 5 bases removed from V and 5 bases from J, the gap between germline ends came to 12 bases. This CDR3 region has 13 residues. CDR3 protein: CASSLRSAETQYF. The CDR3 nucleotides read TGTGCCAGCAGCCTTAGATCTGCGGAGACCCAGTACTTC.

This sequence joins TRBV28 and TRBJ2-7; tentatively, D is TRBD1 (6 bases). Germline V gene sequence: CDR1 MDHEN, CDR2 SYDVKM. The V and J ends lost 5 bases and 0 bases respectively, with 14 bases between them. The CDR3 has 15 residues. CDR3 nucleotide sequence: TGTGCCAGCAGTCCAGCCGACAGGAGCTCCTACGAGCAGTACTTC. Translated, it gives CASSPADRSSYEQYF.

The CDR3, as DNA: TGTGCCAGCAGCAACCGACTAGCGGTAACCTACAATGAGCAGTTCTTC. It codes for CASSNRLAVTYNEQFF. The chain uses TRBV5-4 and TRBJ2-1; 9 positions match TRBD2. V was pared by 4 bases and J by 2 bases, with 7 bases of the junction left unmatched. CDR1 SGHNT and CDR2 YYREEE come from the germline V gene (reference sequence). The length of the CDR3 is 16 residues.

The chain recombines TRBV7-9 with TRBJ2-5, with TRBD2 matching over 7 bases. The CDR3 totals 17 residues. The germline V gene encodes CDR1 SEHNR and CDR2 FQNEAQ (reference sequence). Losses at the gene ends were 4 bases for V and 0 bases for J; bases not matched to a gene: 11. The CDR3 nucleotides read TGTGCCAGCAGCTCTAGCGGCGGGAGTAGCTACCAAGAGACCCAGTACTTC. This encodes CASSSSGGSSYQETQYF.

The chain couples TRBV7-2 to TRBJ2-3, with D possibly TRBD2 on 5 matching bases. CDR1 and CDR2 (germline): SGHTA, FQGNSA. This CDR3 comprises 15 residues. V was cut by 2 bases and J by 1 base, with 10 bases left in between. CDR3 sequence: CASSLNQRRTDTQYF. The CDR3 nucleotides are TGTGCCAGCAGCTTAAACCAGCGGCGCACAGATACGCAGTATTTT.

The rearrangement uses TRBV19 and TRBJ1-2; 9 bases map to TRBD1. V gave up 3 bases and J gave up 9 bases; unmatched junction bases: 11. This CDR3 has 15 residues. Germline V CDR1 and CDR2: LNHDA, SQIVND (reference sequence). CDR3 sequence reads: CASSIRQGGDASYTF. CDR3 nucleotides: TGTGCCAGTAGTATCCGACAGGGGGGAGACGCTAGCTACACCTTC.

The gene calls are TRBV10-3 and TRBJ1-5; 10 bases agree with TRBD1. The CDR3 spans 15 residues. Losses at the gene ends were 0 bases for V and 5 bases for J; bases not matched to a gene: 1. Looked up from germline, CDR1 is ENHRY and CDR2 is SYGVKD. Here the CDR3 DNA reads TGTGCCATCAGTGAGTCCGGACAGGGGGATCAGCCCCAGCATTTT. As protein: CAISESGQGDQPQHF.

V and J are TRBV5-8 and TRBJ2-1, with D tentatively TRBD2 (6 bases). The CDR3 has 15 residues. CDR1 is SGHTS and CDR2 is YDEGEE in the germline V gene. Trimming took off 2 bases at V and 0 bases at J, with 9 bases between the two ends. This CDR3 reads CASSFRGISYNEQFF. In DNA form, the CDR3 reads TGTGCCAGCAGCTTCCGCGGGATCTCCTACAATGAGCAGTTCTTC.

This chain joins TRBV5-5 and TRBJ2-2; the match to TRBD1 covers 7 bases. J lost 0 bases, V lost 4 bases, and 3 bases had no gene match. The CDR3 loop spans 15 amino acids. The V gene's germline CDR1 is SGHKS and CDR2 YYEKEE (reference sequence). CDR3 in amino acids: CASSTGTANTGELFF. As DNA, the CDR3 is TGTGCCAGCAGCACAGGGACAGCGAACACCGGGGAGCTGTTTTTT. The entire variable domain, with the rest obtained from reference TRBV5-5 and TRBJ2-2, is as follows: DAGVTQSPTHLIKTRGQQVTLRCSPISGHKSVSWYQQVLGQGPQFIFQYYEKEERGRGNFPDRFSARQFPNYSSELNVNALLLGDSALYLCASSTGTANTGELFFGEGSRLTVL.

This clone was seen a single time. The chain links TRBV9 to TRBJ2-3, with D uncertain. The CDR3 runs 15 residues. V lost 0 bases and J lost 4, with 12 bases in between. From germline, CDR1 is SGDLS and CDR2 YYNGEE. The CDR3 DNA follows: TGTGCCAGCAGCGTAGGAGGTAGATTGGCAGATACGCAGTATTTT. This gives the protein CASSVGGRLADTQYF.

The chain has TRBV6-5 and TRBJ2-5, with D possibly matching TRBD2 (6 bases). The V end was cut by 2 bases, the J end by 3 bases, with 16 bases between. Germline assignment: CDR1 MNHEY and CDR2 SVGAGI. CDR3 length: 16 residues. This CDR3 is CASSYGGVKTKETQYF. CDR3 nucleotides: TGTGCCAGCAGTTACGGCGGGGTTAAGACCAAAGAGACCCAGTACTTC.

The chain employs TRBV6-6 and TRBJ2-3, with 7 positions matching TRBD1. V trimming: 2 bases; J trimming: 1 base; junction bases outside the gene matches: 3. The CDR3 sequence is 15 residues long. CDR1 is MNHNY, CDR2 SVGAGI, per germline (reference sequence). DNA for the CDR3: TGTGCCAGCAGTTACGAGGGGGCCGGCACAGATACGCAGTATTTT. Translating gives CASSYEGAGTDTQYF.

The chain couples TRBV6-2 or TRBV6-3 to TRBJ2-1; D not resolved. The CDR3 has 13 residues. Germline CDR1 is MNHEY and CDR2 is SVGEGT. Trimming shortened V by 2 bases and J by 6 bases, and 8 bases separated the two germline ends. This CDR3 is CASSYQEVNEQFF. As DNA, the CDR3 is TGTGCCAGCAGTTACCAGGAAGTCAATGAGCAGTTCTTC.

The gene calls are TRBV5-1 and TRBJ1-4, with 9 bases matching TRBD1. V dropped 3 bases and J dropped 5; count of bases not matched to a gene: 2. This CDR3 is 14 amino acids long. CDR1 is SGHRS and CDR2 is YFSETQ in the germline V gene. CDR3 amino acids: CASSSGQGNEKLFF. CDR3 coding DNA: TGCGCCAGCAGCTCAGGACAGGGGAATGAAAAACTGTTTTTT. Full variable domain (outside the CDR3, taken from reference TRBV5-1 and TRBJ1-4): KAGVTQTPRYLIKTRGQQVTLSCSPISGHRSVSWYQQTPGQGLQFLFEYFSETQRNKGNFPGRFSGRQFSNSRSEMNVSTLELGDSALYLCASSSGQGNEKLFFGSGTQLSVL.

Here the CDR3 DNA reads TGTGCCAGCAGTTTCAACCCGGGACTAGCGGGAGGACACTCCTACGAGCAGTACGTC. It codes for CASSFNPGLAGGHSYEQYV. The chain uses TRBV6-2 or TRBV6-3 and TRBJ2-7, with 15 bases that match TRBD2. CDR1 and CDR2 from the germline V gene are MNHEY and SVGEGT. CDR3 size: 19 residues. V lost 4 bases, J lost 0 bases, and 10 bases stayed unmatched.